This T cell receptor beta chain was captured in a study of CD8 T cells in Susac syndrome. With random hexamers, reverse transcription was performed on about 0.45 to 1 ug of RNA. TCRdb re-derived calls from the immunoSEQ multiplex PCR reads in MiXCR, one entry per CDR3 protein. The table has about 120,000 distinct CDR3 sequences, nearly 96% seen once. The CDR3 contains 13 residues. V was clipped by 1 base and J by 7 bases, with 11 bases between them. Germline V gives CDR1 SGHTA, CDR2 FQGNSA. CD8+ and CD4+ T cells from blood underwent TCR beta sequencing, which was carried out in a high-throughput format.

Sequencing used CD4+ T cells from PBMCs. This clonotype was obtained from a human donor with Susac syndrome. The chain joins TRBV7-2 to TRBJ2-7; TRBD2 is a possible D gene (5 bases). The CDR3 region is CASSLEEGREQYF. The CDR3 DNA is TGTGCCAGCAGCTTAGAAGAGGGCCGGGAGCAGTACTTC.